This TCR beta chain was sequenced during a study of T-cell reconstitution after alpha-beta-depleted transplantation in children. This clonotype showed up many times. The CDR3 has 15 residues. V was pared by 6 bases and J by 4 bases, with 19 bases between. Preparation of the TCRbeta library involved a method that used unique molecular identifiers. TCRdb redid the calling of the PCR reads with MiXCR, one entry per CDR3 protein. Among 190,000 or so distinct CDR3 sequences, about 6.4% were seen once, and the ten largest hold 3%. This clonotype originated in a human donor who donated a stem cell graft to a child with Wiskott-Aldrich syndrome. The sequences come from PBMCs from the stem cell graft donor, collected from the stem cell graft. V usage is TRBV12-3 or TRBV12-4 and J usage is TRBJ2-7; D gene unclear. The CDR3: CASRSVGSPFYEQYF. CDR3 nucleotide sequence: TGTGCCAGCAGGTCCGTGGGGTCCCCCTTTTACGAGCAGTACTTC.